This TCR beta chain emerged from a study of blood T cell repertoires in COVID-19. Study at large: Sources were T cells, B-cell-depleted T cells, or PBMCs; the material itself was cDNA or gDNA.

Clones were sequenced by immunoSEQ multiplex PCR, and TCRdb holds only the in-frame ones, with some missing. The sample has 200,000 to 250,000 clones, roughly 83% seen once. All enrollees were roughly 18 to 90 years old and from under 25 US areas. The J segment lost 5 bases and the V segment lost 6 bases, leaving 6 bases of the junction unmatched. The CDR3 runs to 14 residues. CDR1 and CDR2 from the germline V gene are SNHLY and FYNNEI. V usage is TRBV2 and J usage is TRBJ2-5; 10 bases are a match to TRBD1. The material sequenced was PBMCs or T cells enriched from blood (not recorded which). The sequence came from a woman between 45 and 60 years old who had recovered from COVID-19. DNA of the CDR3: TGTGCCAGCAGGGGGGACAGGGGTTCGGAGACCCAGTACTTC. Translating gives CASRGDRGSETQYF.